This TCR beta chain was profiled in a study of blood T cell repertoires in COVID-19. Clones were read by immunoSEQ multiplex PCR, and TCRdb kept only the in-frame ones, dropping some. Counted here are about 150,000 clones, 75% to 95% occurring once; the ten biggest clones make up roughly 0.51%. This sequence originates from a man aged 45 to 65 with acute or convalescent COVID-19. Sequencing input: peripheral blood.

The CDR3 sequence is CSAGGRDNSGNTIYF. CDR3 DNA sequence: TGCAGTGCTGGTGGACGGGACAACTCTGGAAACACCATATATTTT. This rearrangement joins TRBV20-1 to TRBJ1-3, with D possibly TRBD1 on 6 matching bases. Per the germline V gene, CDR1 is DFQATT and CDR2 is SNEGSKA (reference sequence). Trimming left V 5 bases short and J 0 bases short, with 14 bases between. The CDR3 is made up of 15 amino acids.